The rows below give T cell receptor beta chains drawn from one sample of a study of control samples from healthy donors and cancer patients. Libraries were prepared by immunoSEQ multiplex PCR; TCRdb keeps only in-frame clonotypes and omits some of them. The profile shows approximately 230,000 clones, about 80% of them singletons. The sequenced material came from PBMCs. These receptors all come from a woman between 55 and 75 years old with lung cancer. The CDR3 runs from the conserved cysteine through the conserved F or W. The D gene is left open where the match is weak. Expanded clones are given a class, and other clones once, few, many or no size at all.

TRBV4-2,.,TRBJ2-3,.,CASGPGGSSTDTQYF,TGTGCTAGCGGCCCAGGCGGGTCGAGCACAGATACGCAGTATTTT
TRBV28,.,TRBJ1-2,TRBD1,CASSSIGTAYGYTF,TGTGCCAGCAGTTCAATAGGGACAGCGTACGGCTACACCTTC
TRBV6-4,.,TRBJ1-5,.,CARSGTDSNQPQHF,TGTGCCAGGAGTGGCACAGATAGCAATCAGCCCCAGCATTTT
TRBV28,.,TRBJ2-7,.,CASSLIRVYEQYF,TGTGCCAGCAGTTTAATACGGGTCTACGAGCAGTACTTC
TRBV18,.,TRBJ2-1,TRBD2,CASSPPTGGKGEQFF,TGTGCCAGCTCACCACCCACGGGAGGAAAGGGTGAGCAGTTCTTC
TRBV7-3,.,TRBJ2-2,TRBD1,CASSPHRDRVSGELFF,TGTGCCAGCAGCCCGCACCGGGACAGGGTATCCGGGGAGCTGTTTTTT
TRBV24-1,.,TRBJ1-1,TRBD1,CATRGTVNTEAFF,TGTGCCACCCGAGGGACAGTGAACACTGAAGCTTTCTTT
TRBV12-3/TRBV12-4,.,TRBJ1-5,.,CASSPPGNQPQHF,TGTGCCAGCAGTCCCCCGGGGAATCAGCCCCAGCATTTT
TRBV5-6,.,TRBJ2-7,TRBD2,CASSSTSGGYEQYF,TGTGCCAGCAGCTCGACTAGCGGGGGTTACGAGCAGTACTTC
TRBV20-1,.,TRBJ2-5,TRBD2,CSASSGGLQETQYF,TGCAGTGCAAGTAGCGGGGGCCTCCAAGAGACCCAGTACTTC
TRBV10-1,.,TRBJ1-4,.,CASSALPNEKLFF,TGCGCCAGCAGTGCCCTCCCTAATGAAAAACTGTTTTTT
TRBV2,.,TRBJ2-5,.,CASSFGGAQETQYF,TGTGCCAGCAGTTTCGGCGGGGCCCAAGAGACCCAGTACTTC
TRBV2,.,TRBJ2-5,TRBD2,CASSYTSGRARETQYF,TGTGCCAGCAGTTACACTAGCGGGAGGGCTAGGGAGACCCAGTACTTC
TRBV4-1,few,TRBJ1-1,TRBD1,CASSQVVLPGQMNTEAFF,TGCGCCAGCAGCCAGGTGGTCCTTCCGGGACAGATGAACACTGAAGCTTTCTTT
TRBV27,.,TRBJ1-2,TRBD1,CASSRQGWESYGYTF,TGTGCCAGCAGTAGACAGGGGTGGGAGAGCTATGGCTACACCTTC
TRBV5-1,.,TRBJ1-2,.,CASSLGVAGGYGYTF,TGCGCCAGCAGCCTGGGGGTCGCCGGGGGCTATGGCTACACCTTC
TRBV28,.,TRBJ2-5,.,CASSETLTQYF,TGTGCCAGCAGTGAAACACTAACCCAGTACTTC
TRBV4-1,.,TRBJ2-7,.,CATSQGGGSPSYEQYF,TGCGCCACCAGCCAAGGGGGGGGGAGCCCTTCCTACGAGCAGTACTTC
TRBV12-5,.,TRBJ1-5,.,CASGLSGMNNQPQHF,TGTGCTAGTGGTTTGTCAGGAATGAACAATCAGCCCCAGCATTTT
TRBV28,.,TRBJ2-7,.,CASSLATSVIYF,TGTGCCAGCAGTTTAGCCACTTCGGTAATTTACTTC
TRBV5-4,.,TRBJ2-4,TRBD1,CASSSASPPGQGTGGNIQYF,TGTGCCAGCAGCTCGGCGTCCCCGCCGGGACAGGGGACCGGGGGGAACATTCAGTACTTC
TRBV5-1,.,TRBJ1-6,TRBD1,CASSGGTGGRPLHF,TGCGCCAGCAGCGGAGGCACAGGGGGAAGGCCCCTCCACTTT
TRBV9,.,TRBJ2-7,.,CASSVDPYSYEQYF,TGTGCCAGCAGCGTAGATCCCTACTCCTACGAGCAGTACTTC
TRBV30,.,TRBJ2-1,.,CAWSGSGIRNEQFF,TGTGCCTGGAGTGGGTCGGGCATCAGGAATGAGCAGTTCTTC
TRBV4-1,.,TRBJ2-5,.,CASSHRSRAPETQYF,TGCGCCAGCAGCCACCGATCCCGGGCCCCCGAGACCCAGTACTTC
TRBV7-6,.,TRBJ1-3,.,CASRPTVGADTIYF,TGTGCCAGCAGACCTACCGTGGGAGCTGACACCATATATTTT
TRBV5-6,.,TRBJ2-7,.,CASSLGTYEQYF,TGTGCCAGCAGCTTGGGGACCTACGAGCAGTACTTC